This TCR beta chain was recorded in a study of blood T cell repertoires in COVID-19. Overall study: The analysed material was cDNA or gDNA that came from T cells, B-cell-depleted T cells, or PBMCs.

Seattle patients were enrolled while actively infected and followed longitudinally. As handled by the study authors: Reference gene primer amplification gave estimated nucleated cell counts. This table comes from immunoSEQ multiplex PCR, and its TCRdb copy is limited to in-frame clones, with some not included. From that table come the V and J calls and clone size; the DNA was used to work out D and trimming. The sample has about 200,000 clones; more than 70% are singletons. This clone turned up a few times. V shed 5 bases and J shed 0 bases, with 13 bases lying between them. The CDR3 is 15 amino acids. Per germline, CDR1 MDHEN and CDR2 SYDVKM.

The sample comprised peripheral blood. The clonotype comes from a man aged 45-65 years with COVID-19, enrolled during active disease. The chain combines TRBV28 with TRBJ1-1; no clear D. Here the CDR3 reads CASSPIPGMNTEAFF. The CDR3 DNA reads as TGTGCCAGCAGTCCTATTCCGGGGATGAACACTGAAGCTTTCTTT.